The source of this TCR beta chain is a study of T cells in Graves' hyperthyroidism and ophthalmopathy. Germline lookup yields CDR1 SGHRS and CDR2 YFSETQ. The CDR3 is made up of 14 amino acids. RNA transcripts gave rise to amplified TCR beta CDR3 regions. First-round RT-PCR targeting the TCR CDR3 was performed with the HTBI primer set. MiXCR was run by TCRdb on the multiplex PCR reads, yielding one entry per CDR3 protein. The sample has over 250,000 distinct CDR3 sequences; about 25% are singletons. For this clonotype: Its ends do not fully match the called genes, so a read error is possible.

This chain connects TRBV5-1 to TRBJ2-5; D possibly corresponds to TRBD2 (6 bases). Sequenced: blood. The TCR originated in a middle-aged man with Graves' hyperthyroidism that later progressed to Graves' ophthalmopathy. The CDR3 DNA is TGCGCCGGCAGCCCCGGGGGACCCAAAGAGACCCAGTACTTC. Its translation: CAGSPGGPKETQYF.